These 29 T cell receptor beta chains came from one sample sequenced in a study of T cell responses to AZD1222 COVID-19 vaccine. Using immunoSEQ multiplex PCR, the repertoire was profiled, and TCRdb retains in-frame clones only, with some absent. The sample holds approximately 100,000 clones, around nine tenths seen once. Sequencing was performed on peripheral blood, taken on day 0 of AZD1222 vaccination. The receptors were sampled from an adult in good health.

The chain is built from TRBV4-3 and TRBJ2-1; D perhaps matches TRBD1 (5 bases). Trimming took off 0 bases at V and 3 bases at J, with 12 bases between the two ends. Germline CDR1 LGHNA, CDR2 YSLEER. This CDR3 region has 16 residues. The CDR3 DNA reads as TGCGCCAGCAGCCAAGATTTGAGACAGAACTACAATGAGCAGTTCTTC. Residues: CASSQDLRQNYNEQFF.

This chain uses TRBV5-4 with TRBJ1-3, with D tentatively TRBD1 (5 bases). V lost 2 bases to trimming and J lost 0 bases, with 12 bases between them. The CDR3 loop spans 16 amino acids. Germline V gene sequence: CDR1 SGHNT, CDR2 YYREEE (reference sequence). CDR3 in DNA: TGTGCCAGCAGCTTCTACACAGGCACCTCTGGAAACACCATATATTTT. Its protein is CASSFYTGTSGNTIYF.

The gene calls are TRBV6-6 and TRBJ2-1, with TRBD1 identical over 7 bases. Looked up from germline, CDR1 is MNHNY and CDR2 is SVGAGI (reference sequence). The trim removed 6 bases at V and 5 bases at J, leaving 7 bases unmatched. The CDR3 is made up of 14 amino acids. The CDR3 DNA reads as TGTGCCAGCAGGTCACAGGGGAAGGACAATGAGCAGTTCTTC. Protein sequence: CASRSQGKDNEQFF.

This clone was observed a handful of times. The V call is TRBV6-5, the J call TRBJ1-4, with D uncertain. V lost 6 bases and J lost 7, with 12 bases in between. Germline loops: CDR1 MNHEY, CDR2 SVGAGI. The CDR3 spans 13 residues. CDR3 sequence reads: CASRKLQGEKLFF. In DNA form, the CDR3 reads TGTGCCAGCAGAAAACTACAAGGTGAAAAACTGTTTTTT.

The chain is built from TRBV15 and TRBJ1-2; D remains ambiguous. This CDR3 has 12 amino acids. Trimming cost V 2 bases and J 2 bases, with 3 bases left between them. The V gene's germline CDR1 is LNHNV and CDR2 YYDKDF (reference sequence). The CDR3 DNA reads as TGTGCCACCAGCAGACCCAACTATGGCTACACCTTC. It codes for CATSRPNYGYTF.

This chain uses TRBV6-6 with TRBJ1-6, with TRBD1 identical over 7 bases. In germline, CDR1 is MNHNY, CDR2 SVGAGI (reference sequence). This CDR3 comprises 16 residues. Unmatched junction bases numbered 10, after V lost 7 bases and J lost 4 bases. Here the CDR3 reads CASNRVGTAYNSPLHF. The CDR3 nucleotides are TGTGCCAGCAACAGAGTTGGGACAGCGTATAATTCACCCCTCCACTTT.

As regards this clone: The sample carries other DNA sequences with the same CDR3. This chain uses TRBV6-5 with TRBJ1-2; 10 bases align to TRBD1. The CDR3 loop spans 15 amino acids. The J segment lost 5 bases and the V segment lost 0 bases, leaving 3 bases of the junction unmatched. The V gene's germline CDR1 is MNHEY and CDR2 SVGAGI. CDR3 bases: TGTGCCAGCAGTTACTCGGGACAGGGGAGTTATGGCTACACCTTC. Translating it yields CASSYSGQGSYGYTF.

V and J are TRBV5-1 and TRBJ1-2, with D perhaps matching TRBD1 (5 bases). The V end lost 5 bases, the J end lost 4 bases, and 18 bases lay between the germline ends. CDR3 length: 15 residues. Germline V gene sequence: CDR1 SGHRS, CDR2 YFSETQ. The CDR3, as DNA: TGCGCCAGCAGAATATCCCACGACAGCACCTATGGCTACACCTTC. Amino acids: CASRISHDSTYGYTF.

The chain combines TRBV19 with TRBJ2-1; 8 bases are shared with TRBD2. CDR1 and CDR2 (germline): LNHDA, SQIVND (reference sequence). Germline trimming cut 11 bases from V and 5 bases from J; bases unmatched to any gene: 8. CDR3 length: 13 residues. In DNA, the CDR3 is TGTGCCTCTCGGGGGGGCATCGACAATGAGCAGTTCTTC. It codes for CASRGGIDNEQFF. Full variable domain (missing parts from reference TRBV19 and TRBJ2-1): DGGITQSPKYLFRKEGQNVTLSCEQNLNHDAMYWYRQDPGQGLRLIYYSQIVNDFQKGDIAEGYSVSREKKESFPLTVTSAQKNPTAFYLCASRGGIDNEQFFGPGTRLTVL.

This chain links TRBV3-1 (or the pseudogene TRBV3-2) with TRBJ1-6, with no clear D. Per germline, CDR1 LGHDT and CDR2 YNNKEL (reference sequence). The CDR3 runs 13 residues. Trimming took 4 bases from V and 5 from J, leaving 6 bases between them. The CDR3 spells CASSLTDNSPLHF. As DNA, the CDR3 is TGTGCCAGCAGCCTGACGGATAATTCACCCCTCCACTTT.

V is TRBV6-5 and J is TRBJ1-5; D perhaps matches TRBD1 (5 bases). Trimming took 6 bases from V and 4 from J, leaving 10 bases between them. Germline assignment: CDR1 MNHEY and CDR2 SVGAGI. The CDR3 length is 13 residues. In nucleotides, the CDR3 is TGTGCCAGCAGGACACAGGAAAATCAGCCCCAGCATTTT. Encoded protein: CASRTQENQPQHF.

This chain uses TRBV27 with TRBJ2-2; D gene unclear. Looked up from germline, CDR1 is MNHEY and CDR2 is SMNVEV (reference sequence). The CDR3 has 14 amino acids. V was shortened by 1 base and J by 2 bases, with 5 bases between the two germline ends. The CDR3 sequence is CASSLFRNTGELFF. Written as DNA, the CDR3 is TGTGCCAGCAGTTTATTTCGCAACACCGGGGAGCTGTTTTTT.

The chain uses TRBV28 and TRBJ2-7; D is possibly TRBD1 (5 bases). The V gene's germline CDR1 is MDHEN and CDR2 SYDVKM. This CDR3 region has 14 residues. V lost 3 bases to trimming and J lost 0 bases, with 9 bases between them. CDR3 residues: CASSLTESSYEQYF. The CDR3 DNA is TGTGCCAGCAGTTTGACAGAAAGCTCCTACGAGCAGTACTTC.

The chain recombines TRBV9 with TRBJ2-7; D may be TRBD2 (5 bases). This CDR3 has 15 amino acids. Germline values: CDR1 SGDLS, CDR2 YYNGEE. Trimming took off 0 bases at V and 0 bases at J, with 10 bases between the two ends. The CDR3 protein is CASSVEAGGSYEQYF. The CDR3 DNA reads as TGTGCCAGCAGCGTAGAGGCGGGTGGCTCCTACGAGCAGTACTTC. Using reference TRBV9 and TRBJ2-7 for the parts outside the CDR3, the full variable domain is DSGVTQTPKHLITATGQRVTLRCSPRSGDLSVYWYQQSLDQGLQFLIQYYNGEERAKGNILERFSAQQFPDLHSELNLSSLELGDSALYFCASSVEAGGSYEQYFGPGTRLTVT.

Written as DNA, the CDR3 is TGCAGCGCGGGACAGGGGTACTATGGCTACACCTTC. This codes for CSAGQGYYGYTF. This rearrangement joins TRBV29-1 to TRBJ1-2, with 10 bases identical to TRBD1. This CDR3 spans 12 amino acids. Trimming removed 7 bases from V and 3 bases from J; junction bases left unmatched: 2. CDR1 SQVTM and CDR2 ANQGSEA come from the germline V gene.

V gene TRBV27 combines with J gene TRBJ2-1; TRBD1 is a possible D gene (6 bases). Deletions cut 5 bases from V and 2 bases from J, with 13 bases between. Germline V gene data show CDR1 as MNHEY and CDR2 as SMNVEV (reference sequence). The CDR3 consists of 15 residues. CDR3 sequence: CASSLTGQPYNEQFF. The CDR3 DNA sequence: TGTGCCAGCAGTCTCACGGGACAACCCTACAATGAGCAGTTCTTC.

The chain carries TRBV6-5 and TRBJ1-2, with D possibly being TRBD1 (5 bases). The germline gives CDR1 MNHEY, CDR2 SVGAGI. This CDR3 has 11 residues. V gave up 6 bases and J gave up 8 bases, with 10 bases separating them. Here the CDR3 DNA reads TGTGCCAGCAGCCCAGGGAACGGCTACACCTTC. As protein: CASSPGNGYTF.

The chain combines TRBV4-1 with TRBJ2-7; 11 bases agree with TRBD2. Trimming took 6 bases from V and 1 from J; bases not matched to a gene: 5. The germline V gene has CDR1 MGHRA and CDR2 YSYEKL. The CDR3 covers 15 residues. The CDR3 loop is CASRPGLADSYEQYF. CDR3 in DNA: TGCGCCAGCAGGCCGGGACTAGCGGATTCCTACGAGCAGTACTTC.

Comment on this clone: Other nucleotide sequences in the sample specify the same CDR3. The chain employs TRBV3-1 (or the pseudogene TRBV3-2) and TRBJ1-1; D call uncertain. The V gene's germline CDR1 is LGHDT and CDR2 YNNKEL (reference sequence). This CDR3 spans 13 amino acids. Trimming left V 1 base short and J 0 bases short, with 3 bases between. CDR3 loop: CASSQVVNTEAFF. The CDR3 coding sequence is TGTGCCAGCAGCCAAGTCGTGAACACTGAAGCTTTCTTT.

This rearrangement joins TRBV9 to TRBJ2-3, with 10 bases matching TRBD2. CDR1 and CDR2 from the germline V gene are SGDLS and YYNGEE. There are 17 residues in the CDR3. Trimming removed 5 bases from V and 4 bases from J; junction bases left unmatched: 13. The CDR3 DNA reads TGTGCCAGCAGTATTGGGGCTAGCGGGAGTGGCGCAGATACGCAGTATTTT. Protein: CASSIGASGSGADTQYF.

The chain has TRBV27 and TRBJ2-3; 9 bases match TRBD2. This CDR3 spans 13 amino acids. The germline V gene encodes CDR1 MNHEY and CDR2 SMNVEV (reference sequence). J gave up 6 bases and V 6 bases, and 4 bases lay outside the gene matches. The CDR3 loop reads CASRPSGRDTQYF. In nucleotides, the CDR3 is TGTGCCAGCAGACCCAGCGGGAGGGATACGCAGTATTTT.

The CDR3 here is CASGRDRTNEKLFF. DNA of the CDR3: TGTGCCAGCGGGCGTGACAGGACGAATGAAAAACTGTTTTTT. The chain carries TRBV6-5 and TRBJ1-4; perhaps TRBD1 as D (6 bases). V lost 8 bases and J lost 5, with 15 bases in between. Germline CDR1 reads MNHEY; CDR2 reads SVGAGI. The CDR3 is 14 residues long.

This clone was seen just once. The J gene is TRBJ2-5, the V gene TRBV5-1; D might be TRBD2 (6 bases). CDR1 SGHRS and CDR2 YFSETQ come from the germline V gene. Trimming removed 7 bases from V and 4 bases from J, with 14 bases in between. The CDR3 sequence is 13 residues long. The chain's CDR3 is CASGIVGGETQYF. For the CDR3, the DNA is TGCGCCAGCGGCATTGTGGGAGGAGAGACCCAGTACTTC.

The J gene is TRBJ2-2, the V gene TRBV7-9; the D is unclear. V dropped 5 bases and J dropped 6 bases, with 10 bases sitting between them. The CDR3 totals 13 residues. Germline V gene lookup returns CDR1 SEHNR and CDR2 FQNEAQ (reference sequence). The CDR3 sequence is CASSHPTAGELFF. The DNA of the CDR3 is TGTGCCAGCAGCCACCCGACCGCCGGGGAGCTGTTTTTT.

The genes are TRBV4-1 and TRBJ2-3, with D possibly TRBD2 on 5 matching bases. This CDR3 contains 13 residues. In germline, CDR1 is MGHRA, CDR2 YSYEKL. V dropped 2 bases and J dropped 6 bases, with 9 bases sitting between them. This CDR3 reads CASSQQEADTQYF. CDR3 in DNA: TGCGCCAGCAGCCAACAGGAGGCGGATACGCAGTATTTT.

Comment on this clone: The junction does not match germline at one end; this may be a read error. The CDR3 nucleotides are TGTGCCAGCAGCTCCCTAGGAAGGGAACTGTTTTTT. Residues: CASSSLGRELFF. This chain uses TRBV5-4 with TRBJ2-2; D is uncertain. Looked up from germline, CDR1 is SGHNT and CDR2 is YYREEE (reference sequence). The CDR3 spans 12 residues.

The V call is TRBV27, the J call TRBJ1-1; 10 nucleotides agree with TRBD1. Trimming removed 4 bases from V and 1 base from J; junction bases left unmatched: 6. Per the germline V gene, CDR1 is MNHEY and CDR2 is SMNVEV (reference sequence). The CDR3 runs to 16 residues. The CDR3 loop reads CASSSLGQGTNTEAFF. In nucleotides, the CDR3 is TGTGCCAGCAGTTCCTTGGGACAGGGGACGAACACTGAAGCTTTCTTT.

This chain connects TRBV11-2 to TRBJ1-5; D remains ambiguous. From germline, CDR1 is SGHAT and CDR2 FQNNGV. Trimming left V 3 bases short and J 3 bases short, with 6 bases between. There are 13 residues in the CDR3. CDR3 DNA sequence: TGTGCCAGCAGCTTTGGATTCAATCAGCCCCAGCATTTT. Protein product: CASSFGFNQPQHF.

This clone showed up just once. The V gene is TRBV5-1, the J gene TRBJ1-1; 7 bases are shared with TRBD1. The CDR3 is made up of 14 amino acids. With V trimmed by 4 bases and J by 0 bases, 3 bases remained unmatched. CDR1 SGHRS and CDR2 YFSETQ come from the germline V gene. In nucleotides, the CDR3 is TGCGCCAGCAGCGAGGACAGGTTGAACACTGAAGCTTTCTTT. Translation gives CASSEDRLNTEAFF.